One and the same sample provided the 30 T cell receptor beta chains below, sequenced in a study of glioma-infiltrating T cells. TCR alpha and beta CDR3 regions were amplified from RNA using iRepertoire nested multiplex PCR. TCRdb reprocessed the multiplex PCR reads via MiXCR and lists one record per CDR3 protein. The profile covers fewer than 500,000 distinct CDR3 sequences, with about 40% appearing a single time and around 13% taken by the ten largest. Sequencing used glioma tissue, nonneoplastic brain tissue, or PBMCs (not recorded which). All receptors derive from a human donor with low-grade glioma or glioblastoma, undergoing nonglioma brain surgery, or in good health (not recorded which).

The sample holds many counts of this clonotype. The chain is built from TRBV6-5 and TRBJ1-2; D is unclear. The length of the CDR3 is 14 residues. Looked up from germline, CDR1 is MNHEY and CDR2 is SVGAGI. Deletions cut 0 bases from V and 7 bases from J, with 12 bases between. CDR3 sequence reads: CASSYSRESSGYTF. As DNA, the CDR3 is TGTGCCAGCAGTTACTCGAGAGAGTCCAGTGGCTACACCTTC.

The J gene is TRBJ2-7, the V gene TRBV25-1; 7 nucleotides match TRBD2. This CDR3 has 15 residues. V lost 5 bases, J lost 1 base, and 8 bases stayed unmatched. Germline V lookup: CDR1 MGHDK, CDR2 SYGVNS. This chain's CDR3 is CASSYTAGVSYEQYF. The DNA for the CDR3 is TGTGCCAGCAGTTATACCGCGGGAGTGTCCTACGAGCAGTACTTC.

This clonotype was seen more than once but under ten times. The chain is built from TRBV20-1 and TRBJ1-6; D is perhaps TRBD1 (6 bases). Germline-derived CDR1 and CDR2 are DFQATT and SNEGSKA (reference sequence). The CDR3 runs to 15 residues. V lost 6 bases, J lost 10 bases, and 22 bases lay in between. This CDR3 is CSAPSGGRGGSPLHF. The CDR3 coding sequence is TGCAGTGCCCCATCGGGGGGAAGGGGGGGATCACCCCTCCACTTT.

The rearrangement uses TRBV18 and TRBJ2-3; 10 nucleotides match TRBD2. There are 16 residues in the CDR3. Trimming at V came to 5 bases and at J to 5 bases, leaving 10 bases not matched to a gene. Germline CDR1 and CDR2: KGHSH and LQKENI. The CDR3 DNA follows: TGTGCCAGCTCAAAAATAGCGGGAGGATTAGAAGATACGCAGTATTTT. Protein: CASSKIAGGLEDTQYF.

A note on this clonotype: A clone one base away is much larger, so this may be a read error. This chain joins TRBV4-2 and TRBJ2-3; D gene uncertain. This CDR3 is built from 13 residues. Germline lookup yields CDR1 LGHNA and CDR2 YNFKEQ. Here the CDR3 DNA reads TGTGCCAGCATCCAAGATCGACCAGATACGCAGTATTTT. It encodes CASIQDRPDTQYF.

The chain employs TRBV28 and TRBJ1-2; tentatively, D is TRBD1 (5 bases). The germline gives CDR1 MDHEN, CDR2 SYDVKM. The CDR3 is made up of 14 amino acids. Trimming took off 7 bases at V and 8 bases at J, with 20 bases between the two ends. CDR3 DNA sequence: TGTGCCAGCACCTCTTTAGGGGCTTTGAGAGGCTACACCTTC. It is translated as CASTSLGALRGYTF.

The gene calls are TRBV4-2 and TRBJ2-7; the D gene is possibly TRBD2 (6 bases). The CDR3 runs to 16 residues. V gave up 0 bases and J gave up 4 bases, with 16 bases separating them. The germline V gene has CDR1 LGHNA and CDR2 YNFKEQ. CDR3 sequence (DNA): TGTGCCAGCAGCCAAGATATCGCGGGCGGAGGGTACGAGCAGTACTTC. Translating gives CASSQDIAGGGYEQYF.

Ten or more counts support this clonotype. This sequence joins TRBV28 and TRBJ1-5, with D perhaps matching TRBD1 (5 bases). The length of the CDR3 is 15 residues. Per germline, CDR1 MDHEN and CDR2 SYDVKM. Deletions cut 0 bases from V and 3 bases from J, with 9 bases between. DNA for the CDR3: TGTGCCAGCAGTTTATGGACAGCTTACAATCAGCCCCAGCATTTT. Amino acid sequence: CASSLWTAYNQPQHF.

A single count supports this clonotype. V gene TRBV7-6 combines with J gene TRBJ2-3; D not certain. The CDR3 contains 16 residues. Trimming left V 3 bases short and J 3 bases short, with 16 bases between. Germline V gene sequence: CDR1 SGHVS, CDR2 FNYEAQ. CDR3 protein: CASSFHTKGRTDTQYF. CDR3 DNA sequence: TGTGCCAGCAGCTTTCACACGAAAGGGCGGACAGATACGCAGTATTTT.

This clonotype was observed at least ten times. The chain recombines TRBV27 with TRBJ2-3; perhaps TRBD1 as D (5 bases). In germline, CDR1 is MNHEY, CDR2 SMNVEV (reference sequence). The CDR3 spans 15 residues. V was cut by 3 bases and J by 6 bases, with 16 bases left in between. The CDR3 is CASSFIRGFGDTQYF. The CDR3 nucleotides are TGTGCCAGCAGTTTTATAAGGGGTTTCGGGGATACGCAGTATTTT.

J is TRBJ1-5 and V is TRBV19; D not resolved. CDR3 size: 17 residues. Trimming pared 1 base from V and 2 bases from J, leaving 15 bases between. CDR1 and CDR2 from the germline V gene are LNHDA and SQIVND (reference sequence). The CDR3 bases are TGTGCCAGTAGTATAGGTGAGGGCATGGGAGGCAATCAGCCCCAGCATTTT. This sequence encodes CASSIGEGMGGNQPQHF.

The chain carries TRBV4-1 and TRBJ2-5; weak D call: TRBD2 (5 bases). The length of the CDR3 is 13 residues. V gave up 4 bases and J gave up 5 bases, with 11 bases separating them. Germline CDR1 and CDR2: MGHRA and YSYEKL. CDR3 sequence reads: CASSLTGGETQYF. CDR3 DNA sequence: TGCGCCAGCAGCCTAACGGGCGGGGAGACCCAGTACTTC.

This clonotype was counted at least ten times. The chain joins TRBV28 to TRBJ1-2; tentatively, D is TRBD1 (5 bases). The CDR3 runs to 13 residues. Germline CDR1 reads MDHEN; CDR2 reads SYDVKM. The ends were cut back, 4 bases at V and 4 bases at J, with 10 bases in the middle. The CDR3 bases are TGTGCCAGCAGTTCGGGACTGCTCTATGGCTACACCTTC. Protein product: CASSSGLLYGYTF.

The V gene is TRBV4-1, the J gene TRBJ2-7; D perhaps matches TRBD1 (6 bases). The germline V gene has CDR1 MGHRA and CDR2 YSYEKL. This CDR3 has 14 residues. The V end lost 3 bases, the J end lost 4 bases, and 13 bases lay between the germline ends. CDR3 protein: CASSQLTGNYEQYF. CDR3 nucleotide sequence: TGCGCCAGCAGCCAGCTAACAGGGAATTACGAGCAGTACTTC.

The CDR3 DNA reads TGCAGCGTTCAGACAGTGAGGGGTGAAAAACTGTTTTTT. Protein: CSVQTVRGEKLFF. J is TRBJ1-4 and V is TRBV29-1, with D tentatively TRBD1 (5 bases). Germline CDR1 is SQVTM and CDR2 is ANQGSEA. Trimming shortened V by 5 bases and J by 7 bases, and 14 bases separated the two germline ends. This CDR3 spans 13 amino acids.

With respect to this clonotype: This may stem from a read error, because a much larger clone lies one nucleotide away. The CDR3 region is CASIYGLTEAFF. CDR3 bases: TGTGCCAGCATTTACGGGTTAACTGAAGCTTTCTTT. The V gene is TRBV6-2 or TRBV6-3, the J gene TRBJ1-1; D unclear. Germline V lookup: CDR1 MNHEY, CDR2 SVGEGT. This CDR3 spans 12 amino acids.

The chain joins TRBV5-4 to TRBJ1-3, with 8 bases matching TRBD1. The CDR3 loop spans 13 amino acids. Trimming took 4 bases from V and 4 from J; bases not matched to a gene: 1. The germline V gene has CDR1 SGHNT and CDR2 YYREEE (reference sequence). The chain's CDR3 is CASSRDRGNTIYF. The CDR3 coding sequence is TGTGCCAGCAGCCGGGACAGGGGAAACACCATATATTTT.

Concerning this clonotype itself: Its ends do not fully match the called genes, so a read error is possible. This chain joins TRBV19 and TRBJ1-1; TRBD1 is a possible D gene (6 bases). CDR1 and CDR2 (germline): LNHDA, SQIVND (reference sequence). This CDR3 has 16 amino acids. CDR3 sequence: CTSSISSTGTDTEAFF. The CDR3 region has the DNA TGTACCAGTAGTATATCCTCGACAGGAACGGACACTGAAGCTTTCTTT.

The sample holds many counts of this clonotype. V usage is TRBV6-2 or TRBV6-3 and J usage is TRBJ2-5; possibly TRBD2 for D (6 bases). Germline CDR1 and CDR2: MNHEY and SVGEGT. The length of the CDR3 is 16 residues. V gave up 8 bases and J gave up 5 bases, with 24 bases separating them. The CDR3 DNA is TGTGCCAGCCGGGAAAAGTACGGGAGCTCGCAGGAGACCCAGTACTTC. This sequence encodes CASREKYGSSQETQYF.

This clonotype appeared once. Here the CDR3 omits its conserved ending phenylalanine or tryptophan, so a read error is the likely source. This chain connects TRBV15 to TRBJ2-3; D is unresolved. The V gene lost 0 bases and the J gene lost 0 bases, with 7 bases spanning the gap. Germline CDR1 reads LNHNV; CDR2 reads YYDKDF (reference sequence). This CDR3 has 15 residues. The CDR3 DNA is TGTGCCACCAGCAGAGACCCCGGGAGCACAGATACGCAGTATTCT. Encoded protein: CATSRDPGSTDTQYS.

The V gene is TRBV7-2, the J gene TRBJ2-7; no clear D gene. The germline V gene encodes CDR1 SGHTA and CDR2 FQGNSA. V was clipped by 0 bases and J by 4 bases, with 7 bases between them. The CDR3 has 13 amino acids. CDR3 bases: TGTGCCAGCAGCTTAGCCCGGTTGTACGAGCAGTACTTC. Translation: CASSLARLYEQYF.

On this clonotype: The conserved final phenylalanine or tryptophan is absent from the CDR3, which likely points to a read error. CDR3 DNA: TGCAGTGCTAGTTCCATGGGACTAGCGTACAATGAGCAGTTCCTC. Protein sequence: CSASSMGLAYNEQFL. The chain joins TRBV20-1 to TRBJ2-1; 10 nucleotides align to TRBD2. V dropped 3 bases and J dropped 4; count of bases not matched to a gene: 6. This CDR3 contains 15 residues. Germline CDR1 DFQATT, CDR2 SNEGSKA (reference sequence).

This chain links TRBV18 with TRBJ2-7, with 8 bases lining up with TRBD2. CDR3 length equals 14 residues. Germline V CDR1 and CDR2: KGHSH, LQKENI. J lost 3 bases, V lost 6 bases, and 7 bases had no gene match. Written as DNA, the CDR3 is TGTGCCAGCTCTCCCCCCGGGACTAGCTACGAGCAGTACTTC. Encoded protein: CASSPPGTSYEQYF.

The V gene is TRBV20-1, the J gene TRBJ2-7; D not certain. CDR3 length: 12 residues. Germline V gives CDR1 DFQATT, CDR2 SNEGSKA (reference sequence). V was shortened by 3 bases and J by 3 bases, with 9 bases between the two germline ends. CDR3 sequence: CSARDGFYEQYF. In DNA, the CDR3 is TGCAGTGCTAGGGATGGGTTCTACGAGCAGTACTTC.

Many counts were recorded for this clonotype. The chain couples TRBV28 to TRBJ1-1; D not certain. Between the trimmed V and J ends, which lost 4 bases and 2 bases, there was a span of 8 bases. The CDR3 sequence is 13 residues long. Germline CDR1 reads MDHEN; CDR2 reads SYDVKM. The chain's CDR3 is CASSWGENTEAFF. The CDR3 region has the DNA TGTGCCAGCAGTTGGGGAGAAAACACTGAAGCTTTCTTT.

The rearrangement joins TRBV7-2 to TRBJ2-3; D is unclear. V lost 1 base, J lost 3 bases, and 5 bases lay in between. The CDR3 length is 13 residues. CDR1 is SGHTA, CDR2 FQGNSA, per germline. In DNA form, the CDR3 reads TGTGCCAGCAGCTTAGAGAATACAGATACGCAGTATTTT. This encodes CASSLENTDTQYF.

To note about this clonotype: One end of the junction varies from germline; a read error may be responsible. The CDR3 nucleotides read TGCAGTGCTGGAGATTTAGAGGGGGCGAGTGGCTACACCTTC. This encodes CSAGDLEGASGYTF. The J gene is TRBJ1-2, the V gene TRBV20-1; 7 bases agree with TRBD1. The CDR3 has 14 residues. Germline assignment: CDR1 DFQATT and CDR2 SNEGSKA (reference sequence).

The chain carries TRBV12-3 or TRBV12-4 and TRBJ1-4, with a possible D match to TRBD1 (5 bases). This CDR3 comprises 15 residues. Trimming removed 6 bases at V and 7 bases at J, with 18 bases between. This chain's CDR3 is CASSRRGVAGEKLFF. The CDR3 DNA follows: TGTGCCAGCAGCCGGCGGGGGGTGGCTGGTGAAAAACTGTTTTTT.

The CDR3 reads CASSPGAGGANEQFF. Written as DNA, the CDR3 is TGCGCCAGCAGCCCGGGGGCGGGAGGTGCGAATGAGCAGTTCTTC. The chain is built from TRBV5-1 and TRBJ2-1; 8 positions agree with TRBD2. J lost 7 bases, V lost 4 bases, and 10 bases had no gene match. This CDR3 has 15 amino acids. Germline V gives CDR1 SGHRS, CDR2 YFSETQ.

The chain joins TRBV4-2 to TRBJ1-5; the D gene is possibly TRBD1 (5 bases). CDR1 LGHNA and CDR2 YNFKEQ come from the germline V gene. The CDR3 runs to 17 residues. Trimming took off 0 bases at V and 2 bases at J, with 14 bases between the two ends. The CDR3 region is CASSQEGPTWGNQPQHF. The CDR3 coding sequence is TGTGCCAGCAGCCAAGAGGGACCTACTTGGGGCAATCAGCCCCAGCATTTT.